The clone carrying this T cell receptor (beta chain) was seen more than once but under ten times. The record originates from a study of blood T cell repertoires in COVID-19. Profiling relied on immunoSEQ multiplex PCR, and the TCRdb table lists in-frame clones only, not all of them. The table has 250,000 to 350,000 clones, about nine tenths seen once; the top ten hold roughly 10%. Researchers sorted participants into cohorts using their self-reported clinical history. Sequencing was carried out using PBMCs or T cells enriched from blood (not recorded which). The sequence came from a woman under 30 who had recovered from COVID-19.

The CDR3 spells CSVVRGGYNEQFF. Written as DNA, the CDR3 is TGCAGCGTTGTACGCGGGGGCTACAATGAGCAGTTCTTC. The chain combines TRBV29-1 with TRBJ2-1, with TRBD2 matching 7 bases. Trimming removed 4 bases from V and 3 bases from J; junction bases left unmatched: 3. Germline V CDR1 and CDR2: SQVTM, ANQGSEA. This CDR3 is 13 amino acids long.